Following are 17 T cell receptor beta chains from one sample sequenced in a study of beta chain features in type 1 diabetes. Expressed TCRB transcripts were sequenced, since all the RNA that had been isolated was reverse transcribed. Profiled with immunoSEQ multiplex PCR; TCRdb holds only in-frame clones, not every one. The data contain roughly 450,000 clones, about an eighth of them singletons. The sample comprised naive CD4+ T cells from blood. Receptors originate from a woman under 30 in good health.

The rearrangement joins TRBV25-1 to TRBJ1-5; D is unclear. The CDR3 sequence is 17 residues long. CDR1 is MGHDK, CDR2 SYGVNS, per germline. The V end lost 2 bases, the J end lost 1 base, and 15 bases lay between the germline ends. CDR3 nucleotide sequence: TGTGCCAGCAGTGAAGGGGATTGGAGGGAAAGCAATCAGCCCCAGCATTTT. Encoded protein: CASSEGDWRESNQPQHF.

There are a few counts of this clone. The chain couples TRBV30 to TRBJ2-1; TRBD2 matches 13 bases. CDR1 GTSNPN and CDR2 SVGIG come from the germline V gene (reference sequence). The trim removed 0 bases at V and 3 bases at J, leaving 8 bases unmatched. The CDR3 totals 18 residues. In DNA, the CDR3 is TGTGCCTGGAGTGTATGGAGGACTAGCGGGGGAAACTACAATGAGCAGTTCTTC. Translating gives CAWSVWRTSGGNYNEQFF.

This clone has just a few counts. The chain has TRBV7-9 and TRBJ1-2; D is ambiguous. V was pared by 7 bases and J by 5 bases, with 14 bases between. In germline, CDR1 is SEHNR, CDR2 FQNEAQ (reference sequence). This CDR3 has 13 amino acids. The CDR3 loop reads CASNRYVGYGYTF. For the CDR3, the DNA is TGTGCCAGCAACCGTTACGTGGGGTATGGCTACACCTTC.

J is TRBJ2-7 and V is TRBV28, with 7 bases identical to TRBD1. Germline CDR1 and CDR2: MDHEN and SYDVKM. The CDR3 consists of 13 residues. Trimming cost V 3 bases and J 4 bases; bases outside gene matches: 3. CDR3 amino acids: CASSFWDSYEQYV. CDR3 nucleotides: TGTGCCAGCAGTTTCTGGGACAGTTACGAGCAGTACGTC.

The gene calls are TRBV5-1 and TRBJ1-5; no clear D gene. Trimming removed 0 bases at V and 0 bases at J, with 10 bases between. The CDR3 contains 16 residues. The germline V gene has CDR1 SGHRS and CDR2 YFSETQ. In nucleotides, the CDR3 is TGCGCCAGCAGCTTGGCCGGAGGACTTAGCAATCAGCCCCAGCATTTT. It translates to CASSLAGGLSNQPQHF.

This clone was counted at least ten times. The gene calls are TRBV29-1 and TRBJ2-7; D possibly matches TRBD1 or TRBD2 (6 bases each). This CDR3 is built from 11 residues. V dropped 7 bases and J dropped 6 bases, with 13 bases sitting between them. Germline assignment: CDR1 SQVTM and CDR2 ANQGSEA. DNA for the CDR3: TGCAGCGCCGGGTGGGGGGCCGAGCAGTACGTC. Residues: CSAGWGAEQYV.

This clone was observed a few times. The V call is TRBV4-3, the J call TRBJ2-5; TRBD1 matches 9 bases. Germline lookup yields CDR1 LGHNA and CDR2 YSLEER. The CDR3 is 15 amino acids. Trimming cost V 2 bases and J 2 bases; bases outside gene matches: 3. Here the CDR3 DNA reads TGCGCCAGCAGCCAACTTGGGACAGGGCAAGAGACCCAGTACTTC. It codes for CASSQLGTGQETQYF.

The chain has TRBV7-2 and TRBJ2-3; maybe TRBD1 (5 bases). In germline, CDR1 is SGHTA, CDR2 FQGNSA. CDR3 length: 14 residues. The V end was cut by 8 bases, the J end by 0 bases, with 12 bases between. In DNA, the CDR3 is TGTGCCAGCGGGATTTCAGGGAGCACAGATACGCAGTATTTT. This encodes CASGISGSTDTQYF.

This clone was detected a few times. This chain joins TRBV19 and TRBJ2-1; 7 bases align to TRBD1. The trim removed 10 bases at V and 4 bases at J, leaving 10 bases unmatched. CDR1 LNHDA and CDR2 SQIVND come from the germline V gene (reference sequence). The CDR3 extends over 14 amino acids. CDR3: CAIAPGGRYNEQFF. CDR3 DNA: TGTGCCATTGCTCCAGGGGGTAGGTACAATGAGCAGTTCTTC.

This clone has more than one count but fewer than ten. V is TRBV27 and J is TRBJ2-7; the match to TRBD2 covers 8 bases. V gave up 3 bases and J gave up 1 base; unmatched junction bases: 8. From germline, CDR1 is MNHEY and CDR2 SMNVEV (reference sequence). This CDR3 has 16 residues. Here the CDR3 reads CASSFRGLAFSYEQYF. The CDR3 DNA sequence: TGTGCCAGCAGTTTCCGCGGACTAGCTTTTTCCTACGAGCAGTACTTC.

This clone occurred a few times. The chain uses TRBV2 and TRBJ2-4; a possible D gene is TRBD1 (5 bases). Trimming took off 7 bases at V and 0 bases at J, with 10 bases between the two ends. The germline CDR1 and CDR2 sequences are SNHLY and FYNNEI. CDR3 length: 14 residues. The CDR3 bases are TGTGCCAGCACCCAACAGGTAGCCAAAAACATTCAGTACTTC. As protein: CASTQQVAKNIQYF. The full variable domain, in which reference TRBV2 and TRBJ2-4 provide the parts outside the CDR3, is EPEVTQTPSHQVTQMGQEVILRCVPISNHLYFYWYRQILGQKVEFLVSFYNNEISEKSEIFDDQFSVERPDGSNFTLKIRSTKLEDSAMYFCASTQQVAKNIQYFGAGTRLSVL.

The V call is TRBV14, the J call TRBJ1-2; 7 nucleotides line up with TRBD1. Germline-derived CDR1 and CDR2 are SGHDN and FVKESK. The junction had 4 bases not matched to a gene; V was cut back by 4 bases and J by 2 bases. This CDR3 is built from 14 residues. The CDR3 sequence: CASSPGGANYGYTF. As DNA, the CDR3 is TGTGCCAGCAGCCCAGGGGGGGCGAACTATGGCTACACCTTC.

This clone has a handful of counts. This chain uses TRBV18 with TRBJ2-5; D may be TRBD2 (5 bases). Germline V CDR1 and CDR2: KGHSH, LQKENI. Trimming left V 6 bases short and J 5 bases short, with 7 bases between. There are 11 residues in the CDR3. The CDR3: CASSGMETQYF. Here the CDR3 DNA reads TGTGCCAGCTCCGGGATGGAGACCCAGTACTTC.

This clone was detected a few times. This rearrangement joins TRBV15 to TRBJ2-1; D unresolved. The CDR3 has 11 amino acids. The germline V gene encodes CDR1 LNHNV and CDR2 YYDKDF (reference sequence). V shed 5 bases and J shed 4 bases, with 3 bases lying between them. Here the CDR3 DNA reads TGTGCCACCAGCCAGTACAATGAGCAGTTCTTC. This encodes CATSQYNEQFF.

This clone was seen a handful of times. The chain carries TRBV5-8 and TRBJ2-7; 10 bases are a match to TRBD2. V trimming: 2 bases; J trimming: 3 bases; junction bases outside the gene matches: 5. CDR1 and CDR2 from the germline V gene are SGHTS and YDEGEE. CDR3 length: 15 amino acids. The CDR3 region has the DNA TGTGCCAGCAGCTTACTAGCGGGGAATTACTACGAGCAGTACGTC. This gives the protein CASSLLAGNYYEQYV.

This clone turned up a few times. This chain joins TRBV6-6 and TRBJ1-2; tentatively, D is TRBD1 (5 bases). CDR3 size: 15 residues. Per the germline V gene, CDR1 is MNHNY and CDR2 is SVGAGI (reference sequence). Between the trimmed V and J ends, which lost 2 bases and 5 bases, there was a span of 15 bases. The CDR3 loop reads CASSYAQGEKYGYTF. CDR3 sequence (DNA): TGTGCCAGCAGTTACGCGCAGGGAGAGAAATATGGCTACACCTTC.

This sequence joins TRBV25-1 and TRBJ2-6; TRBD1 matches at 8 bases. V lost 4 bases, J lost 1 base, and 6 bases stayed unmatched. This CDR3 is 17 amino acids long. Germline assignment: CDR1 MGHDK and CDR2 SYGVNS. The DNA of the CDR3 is TGTGCCAGCAGTGCCGGGACAGGTCTATCTGGGGCCAACGTCCTGACTTTC. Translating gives CASSAGTGLSGANVLTF. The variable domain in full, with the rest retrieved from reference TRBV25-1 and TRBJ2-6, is EADIYQTPRYLVIGTGKKITLECSQTMGHDKMYWYQQDPGMELHLIHYSYGVNSTEKGDLSSESTVSRIRTEHFPLTLESARPSHTSQYLCASSAGTGLSGANVLTFGAGSRLTVL.